Below, 3 T cell receptor beta chains from the same sample are listed, as sequenced in a study of T cells after yellow fever vaccination (dated by TCRdb to 2018 to 2020). Interpreted using the paper, the treatment or condition label stands for: live attenuated yellow fever vaccine strain. Libraries were made using 5' RACE. TCRdb names Illumina NovaSeq 6000 as the instrument used. TCRdb reran the public reads through fastp at Q25 and MiXCR, keeping productive beta chains. Every CDR3 protein is listed once, alongside the most common genes and DNA of its rows. The sample table lists around 320,000 distinct CDR3 sequences, approximately 11% of them with a count of one. 3.3% of the sample lies in the top ten. Sample: CD4+ T cells sorted from PBMCs, taken 45 days after the yellow fever booster vaccination. Receptors were obtained from a young man who received the YFV17D yellow fever vaccine.

V is TRBV30 and J is TRBJ1-6; TRBD1 might be the D (5 bases). The germline V gene has CDR1 GTSNPN and CDR2 SVGIG (reference sequence). The ends were cut back, 5 bases at V and 10 bases at J, with 15 bases in the middle. The CDR3 totals 13 residues. CDR3 DNA sequence: TGTGCCTGGGAGACAGCGGGAGGATCACCCCTCCACTTT. It specifies CAWETAGGSPLHF.

There are a few counts of this clonotype. This chain connects TRBV29-1 to TRBJ2-2; tentatively, D is TRBD2 (6 bases). Germline V gives CDR1 SQVTM, CDR2 ANQGSEA. This CDR3 region has 14 residues. Trimming left V 4 bases short and J 7 bases short, with 16 bases between. The CDR3 loop is CSVVVSAGFGELFF. The CDR3 coding sequence is TGCAGCGTTGTAGTTTCGGCGGGGTTCGGGGAGCTGTTTTTT.

The V gene is TRBV7-3, the J gene TRBJ2-5; the D is unclear. Trimming removed 10 bases at V and 5 bases at J, with 5 bases between. CDR1 is SGHTA and CDR2 is FQGTGA in the germline V gene. The CDR3 runs to 9 residues. In DNA, the CDR3 is TGTGCCACGGAGGAGACCCAGTACTTC. It encodes CATEETQYF.